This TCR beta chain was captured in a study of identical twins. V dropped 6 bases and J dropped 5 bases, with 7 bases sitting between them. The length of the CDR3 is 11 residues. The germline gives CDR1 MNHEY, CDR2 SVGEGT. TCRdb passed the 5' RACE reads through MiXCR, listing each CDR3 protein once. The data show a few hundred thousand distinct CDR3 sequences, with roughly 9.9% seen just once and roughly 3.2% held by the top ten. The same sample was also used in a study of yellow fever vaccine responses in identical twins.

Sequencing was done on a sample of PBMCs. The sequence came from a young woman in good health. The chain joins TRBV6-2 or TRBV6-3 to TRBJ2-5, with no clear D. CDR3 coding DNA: TGTGCCAGCAGATTCGGGGAGACCCAGTACTTC. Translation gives CASRFGETQYF.